This is a list of T cell receptor beta chains from one sample in a study of blood T cell repertoires in COVID-19. Using immunoSEQ multiplex PCR, the repertoire was profiled, and TCRdb retains in-frame clones only, with some absent. Among roughly 500,000 clones, over 75% were seen once, and the ten largest hold around 1.9%. Material for sequencing was PBMCs or T cells enriched from blood (not recorded which). The receptor set was obtained from a woman aged 40 to 50 who had recovered from COVID-19. The CDR3 runs from the conserved cysteine through the conserved F or W. The order of the fields is V gene, CDR3 protein.

V gene: TRBV7-8
CDR3 protein: CASSLRDFRTGELFF

V gene: TRBV6-5
CDR3 protein: CASSYARGLGYTF

V gene: TRBV24-1
CDR3 protein: CATSDTGTDTQETQYF

V gene: TRBV7-2
CDR3 protein: CASSSLAGNTEAFF

V gene: TRBV7-2
CDR3 protein: CASSLAGGGQDYGYTF

V gene: TRBV7-2
CDR3 protein: CASSRRTGGNQPQHF

V gene: TRBV18
CDR3 protein: CASSPVEARGAFF

V gene: TRBV6-5
CDR3 protein: CASTLDRNGGYTIYF

V gene: TRBV6-5
CDR3 protein: CASRGYRGSYEQYF

V gene: TRBV6-5
CDR3 protein: CASSYSSGGANVLTF

V gene: TRBV19
CDR3 protein: CASSIGGRSYNEQFF

V gene: TRBV7-6
CDR3 protein: CASSNSGRALNEQFF

V gene: TRBV11-2
CDR3 protein: CASSSGTATYNEQFF

V gene: TRBV11-2
CDR3 protein: CASSWTGTHQFF

V gene: TRBV2
CDR3 protein: CASSNALGGSSTDTQYF

V gene: TRBV18
CDR3 protein: CASSPQHHQPQHF

V gene: TRBV5-6
CDR3 protein: CASSLISQGGEKLFF

V gene: TRBV3-1/TRBV3-2
CDR3 protein: CASSPQPSGIHEQYF

V gene: TRBV6-2/TRBV6-3
CDR3 protein: CASSYWTGSSRHTEAFF

V gene: TRBV19
CDR3 protein: CASSRDRETQYF

V gene: TRBV1
CDR3 protein: CTSSSRPRPNVRDTINLTGELFF

V gene: TRBV7-6
CDR3 protein: CASSQRVAPGELFF

V gene: TRBV4-1
CDR3 protein: CASSPGDRPDPYEQYF

V gene: TRBV5-1
CDR3 protein: CASSLVGRAFTDTQYF

V gene: TRBV21-1
CDR3 protein: CASYKPRQVRDYGYTF

V gene: TRBV2
CDR3 protein: CASRGIGTSYSYNEQFF

V gene: TRBV11-2
CDR3 protein: CASSLDRGRNEQFF

V gene: TRBV10-1
CDR3 protein: CASRALGGGGQPQHF

V gene: TRBV18
CDR3 protein: CASSPGQGFGEQFF

V gene: TRBV7-2
CDR3 protein: CASSFIESDTQYF

V gene: TRBV10-1
CDR3 protein: CASSESGTGKGEQYF

V gene: TRBV11-2
CDR3 protein: CASSLRRGFTEAFF

V gene: TRBV7-6
CDR3 protein: CASSLGLAGRDTQYF

V gene: TRBV7-9
CDR3 protein: CASSQKGQADYEQYF

V gene: TRBV6-6
CDR3 protein: CASTRDSSYNEQFF

V gene: TRBV6-5
CDR3 protein: CASTGSGAGEPPFF

V gene: TRBV27
CDR3 protein: CASSLLQGSTEAFF

V gene: TRBV5-4
CDR3 protein: CASSRQGPTSTDTQYF

V gene: TRBV5-5
CDR3 protein: CASSLAGRLSDTQYF

V gene: TRBV5-6
CDR3 protein: CASSMGTDYEQYF

V gene: TRBV29-1
CDR3 protein: CSVEPKWGDTEAFF